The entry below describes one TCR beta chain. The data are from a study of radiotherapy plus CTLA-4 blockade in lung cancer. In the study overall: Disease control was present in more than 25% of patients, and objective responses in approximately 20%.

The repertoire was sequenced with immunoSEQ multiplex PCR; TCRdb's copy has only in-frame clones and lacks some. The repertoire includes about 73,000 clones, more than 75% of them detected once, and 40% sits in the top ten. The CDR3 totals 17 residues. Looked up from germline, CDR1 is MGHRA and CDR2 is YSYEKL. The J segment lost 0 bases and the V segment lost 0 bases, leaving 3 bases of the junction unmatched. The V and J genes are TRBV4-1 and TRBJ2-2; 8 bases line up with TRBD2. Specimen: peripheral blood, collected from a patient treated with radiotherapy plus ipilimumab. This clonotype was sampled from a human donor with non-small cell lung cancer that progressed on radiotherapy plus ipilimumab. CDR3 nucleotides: TGCGCCAGCAGCCAAGAAGCACTAGCGGCGAACACCGGGGAGCTGTTTTTT. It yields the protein CASSQEALAANTGELFF.